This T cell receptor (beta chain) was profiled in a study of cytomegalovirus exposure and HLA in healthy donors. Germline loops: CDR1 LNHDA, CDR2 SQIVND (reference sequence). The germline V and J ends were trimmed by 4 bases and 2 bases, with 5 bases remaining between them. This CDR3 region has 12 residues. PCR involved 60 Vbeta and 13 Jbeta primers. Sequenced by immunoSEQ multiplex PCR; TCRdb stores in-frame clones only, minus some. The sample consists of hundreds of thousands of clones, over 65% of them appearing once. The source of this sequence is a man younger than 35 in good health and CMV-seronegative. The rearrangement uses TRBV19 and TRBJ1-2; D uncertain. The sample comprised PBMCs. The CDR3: CASSTVNYGYTF. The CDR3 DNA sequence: TGTGCCAGTAGTACCGTGAACTATGGCTACACCTTC.